This entry lists 13 T cell receptor beta chains sequenced from one sample in a study of response to subunit inactivated influenza vaccine. TCRdb fed the RT-PCR reads into MiXCR, producing one record per CDR3 protein. The sample has about 570,000 distinct CDR3 sequences, around 10% seen once. The same data also went into a second study, on T cells expressing NK-cell markers. From that study: Making the TCR beta cDNA relied on 5'RACE template switching with UMIs.

The sample here was PBMCs from blood, taken on the day of vaccination. These receptors all come from a man between 50 and 59 years old who received an inactivated influenza vaccine.

This clonotype was observed a few times. At one of its ends the junction is not consistent with the germline gene, which may arise from a read error. The chain employs TRBV7-7 and TRBJ2-5; 9 bases fit TRBD1. Germline values: CDR1 SSHAT, CDR2 FNYEAQ (reference sequence). The CDR3 runs to 17 residues. CDR3 loop: CASSETSQGASVETQYF. The CDR3 DNA reads as TGTGCTAGCAGCGAAACCTCACAGGGGGCGTCAGTAGAGACCCAGTACTTC.

This clonotype was observed many times. The rearrangement joins TRBV20-1 to TRBJ1-5; D is perhaps TRBD1 (5 bases). The CDR3 runs 15 residues. V gave up 0 bases and J gave up 4 bases, with 13 bases separating them. Germline lookup yields CDR1 DFQATT and CDR2 SNEGSKA (reference sequence). CDR3 sequence: CSARDQLQANQPQHF. The CDR3 coding sequence is TGCAGTGCTAGAGATCAACTACAGGCTAATCAGCCCCAGCATTTT.

This clonotype was seen a handful of times. The chain carries TRBV6-2 or TRBV6-3 and TRBJ1-5; TRBD1 agrees at 8 bases. V lost 5 bases to trimming and J lost 9 bases; unmatched junction nucleotides: 3. Germline CDR1 is MNHEY and CDR2 is SVGEGT. The CDR3 extends over 12 amino acids. CDR3 nucleotides: TGTGCCAGCAGTCAGGGGACAGGGCCCCAGCATTTT. This gives the protein CASSQGTGPQHF.

This clonotype was found a few times. The chain combines TRBV7-3 with TRBJ2-1, with 12 bases identical to TRBD2. The length of the CDR3 is 15 residues. V lost 6 bases to trimming and J lost 8 bases; unmatched junction nucleotides: 8. The germline V gene has CDR1 SGHTA and CDR2 FQGTGA. The CDR3 region is CASRTSGRSGYEQFF. DNA for the CDR3: TGTGCCAGCAGGACTAGCGGGAGATCGGGCTATGAGCAGTTCTTC. Looking up the rest from reference TRBV7-3 and TRBJ2-1 gives the full variable domain: GAGVSQTPSNKVTEKGKYVELRCDPISGHTALYWYRQSLGQGPEFLIYFQGTGAADDSGLPNDRFFAVRPEGSVSTLKIQRTERGDSAVYLCASRTSGRSGYEQFFGPGTRLTVL.

This rearrangement joins TRBV20-1 to TRBJ2-7; D remains unclear. Germline assignment: CDR1 DFQATT and CDR2 SNEGSKA (reference sequence). Trimming left V 5 bases short and J 7 bases short, with 21 bases between. The CDR3 spans 14 residues. CDR3 residues: CSAVPGLLLGEQYF. In DNA, the CDR3 is TGCAGTGCTGTGCCGGGTCTTCTCTTGGGAGAGCAGTACTTC.

The J gene is TRBJ2-2, the V gene TRBV10-3, with D unclear. Germline CDR1 and CDR2: ENHRY and SYGVKD. CDR3 length: 14 amino acids. Deletions cut 11 bases from V and 0 bases from J, with 13 bases between. The chain's CDR3 is CASRTAANTGELFF. The CDR3 nucleotides read TGTGCCTCTCGGACGGCCGCGAACACCGGGGAGCTGTTTTTT.

The chain combines TRBV5-5 with TRBJ2-1, with TRBD2 matching over 11 bases. Germline CDR1 SGHKS, CDR2 YYEKEE (reference sequence). The CDR3 runs 16 residues. Losses at the gene ends were 0 bases for V and 3 bases for J; bases not matched to a gene: 2. The DNA for the CDR3 is TGTGCCAGCAGCTTGGAGGGACTAGCGGTCTACAATGAGCAGTTCTTC. This sequence encodes CASSLEGLAVYNEQFF.

The chain links TRBV5-1 to TRBJ2-4, with D unclear. V shed 0 bases and J shed 0 bases, with 10 bases lying between them. The CDR3 extends over 16 amino acids. Germline V gene sequence: CDR1 SGHRS, CDR2 YFSETQ. The CDR3 loop is CASSLVSGVAKNIQYF. In DNA, the CDR3 is TGCGCCAGCAGCTTGGTTTCCGGAGTAGCCAAAAACATTCAGTACTTC.

The sample holds a few counts of this clonotype. The V gene is TRBV18, the J gene TRBJ2-7; 9 nucleotides align to TRBD1. In germline, CDR1 is KGHSH, CDR2 LQKENI. The CDR3 is 15 residues long. Trimming removed 2 bases from V and 7 bases from J; junction bases left unmatched: 9. The CDR3 sequence is CASSPGRDREGEQYF. The DNA of the CDR3 is TGTGCCAGCTCACCAGGCCGGGACAGGGAGGGTGAGCAGTACTTC.

At least ten counts were recorded for this clonotype. This chain connects TRBV6-5 to TRBJ1-1, with D uncertain. V lost 2 bases to trimming and J lost 5 bases, with 21 bases between them. CDR1 and CDR2 (germline): MNHEY, SVGAGI. There are 17 residues in the CDR3. The CDR3: CASSYIPMASRVTEAFF. The CDR3 nucleotides read TGTGCCAGCAGTTACATCCCGATGGCCTCTCGGGTGACTGAAGCTTTCTTT.

The J gene is TRBJ1-1, the V gene TRBV7-9; TRBD1 might be the D (5 bases). This CDR3 comprises 12 residues. Trimming stripped 1 base from V and 12 bases from J, with 12 bases between. Germline V gene data show CDR1 as SEHNR and CDR2 as FQNEAQ (reference sequence). In DNA, the CDR3 is TGTGCCAGCAGCTTAGGAGGGGCCGGACCTTTCTTT. It yields the protein CASSLGGAGPFF.

This clonotype was observed a few times. The chain has TRBV9 and TRBJ2-3; D may match TRBD1 or TRBD2 (5 bases each). The CDR3 spans 13 residues. V was shortened by 6 bases and J by 2 bases, with 10 bases between the two germline ends. Germline CDR1 is SGDLS and CDR2 is YYNGEE. Here the CDR3 reads CASNRGTTDTQYF. The DNA of the CDR3 is TGTGCCAGCAACCGAGGGACCACAGATACGCAGTATTTT.

This chain uses TRBV7-2 with TRBJ2-3, with D perhaps matching TRBD2 (5 bases). CDR3 length: 11 amino acids. The V and J ends lost 5 bases and 10 bases respectively, with 10 bases between them. Germline V lookup: CDR1 SGHTA, CDR2 FQGNSA. This CDR3 is CASSEGPAQYF. CDR3 bases: TGTGCCAGCAGCGAGGGCCCCGCGCAGTATTTT.